This T cell receptor beta chain was recorded in a study of blood T cell repertoires in COVID-19. Background on the study: Sites across the United States, Italy and Spain contributed samples from acute and convalescent COVID-19. PBMCs, B-cell-depleted T cells, or T cells provided the cDNA or gDNA that made up the material.

The germline V and J ends were trimmed by 5 bases and 3 bases, with 10 bases remaining between them. The CDR3 is made up of 13 amino acids. The germline gives CDR1 SGHVS, CDR2 FQNEAQ. In the study's own analysis: Reference gene primers were amplified, and this amplification served to estimate nucleated cell counts. TCRdb keeps only in-frame clones here, not all; method: immunoSEQ multiplex PCR. V and J calls and clone size follow that table, whereas D and trimming were derived from the DNA. The sample contains approximately 52,000 clones, approximately 90% of which appear only once. The chain carries TRBV7-8 and TRBJ1-2; no clear D. The receptor's source is a man over 45 with acute or convalescent COVID-19. Sequencing used peripheral blood. The CDR3 loop reads CASSPGADYGYTF. The CDR3 DNA sequence: TGTGCCAGCAGCCCGGGAGCGGACTATGGCTACACCTTC.